These T cell receptor beta chains were read from a single sample in a study of blood T cell repertoires in COVID-19. This table comes from immunoSEQ multiplex PCR, and its TCRdb copy is limited to in-frame clones, with some not included. The repertoire includes 330,000 or so clones, roughly 90% of them detected once, and 3% to 4.5% sits in the top ten. The sample comprised peripheral blood. All receptors derive from a woman aged 55-70 years with COVID-19, enrolled during active disease. CDR3s include the opening cysteine and the closing phenylalanine or tryptophan. The D gene is left open where the match is weak. The size entry is marked missing in some rows and otherwise reads once, few, many or a size class.

NA	TRBV5-1	TRBJ2-3	NA	TGCGCCAGCAGCTACAATGCACAGGGTCGGAGCACAGATACGCAGTATTTT	CASSYNAQGRSTDTQYF
NA	TRBV9	TRBJ2-1	NA	TGTGCCAGCAGCGTAGTAATGAGCAATGAGCAGTTCTTC	CASSVVMSNEQFF
NA	TRBV6-5	TRBJ1-5	NA	TGTGCCAGTTCCCGCTCGGGAGTCAATCAGCCCCAGCATTTT	CASSRSGVNQPQHF
NA	TRBV9	TRBJ2-1	TRBD1	TGTGCCAGCAGCCCCCTCGGGACAGCTTTAAACAATGAGCAGTTCTTC	CASSPLGTALNNEQFF
once	TRBV11-2	TRBJ2-6	NA	TGTGCCAGCAGCTTAGACAGGGCAGTCTCTGGGGCCAACGTCCTGACTTTC	CASSLDRAVSGANVLTF
NA	TRBV9	TRBJ1-1	TRBD1	TGTGCCAGCAGCCCGAGGACAGGGGGCTATAACACTGAAGCTTTCTTT	CASSPRTGGYNTEAFF
NA	TRBV6-5	TRBJ1-1	NA	TGTGCCAGCAGTTACCTAGGGCAGGGCCACACTGAAGCTTTCTTT	CASSYLGQGHTEAFF
NA	TRBV28	TRBJ2-5	NA	TGTGCCAGCAGTTTGGGCGGGGAACAAGAGACCCAGTACTTC	CASSLGGEQETQYF
NA	TRBV6-5	TRBJ1-3	NA	TGTGCCAGCAGTTACGGGCGGAGGGATGGAAACACCATATATTTT	CASSYGRRDGNTIYF
NA	TRBV28	TRBJ2-7	NA	TGTGCCAGCAGTCCCCCCTTGCGGGGCTCCTACGAGCAGTACTTC	CASSPPLRGSYEQYF
NA	TRBV24-1	TRBJ2-7	NA	TGTGCCACCAGTGACGGCGGGGCGGGCTACGAGCAGTACTTC	CATSDGGAGYEQYF
NA	TRBV7-9	TRBJ2-1	TRBD2	TGTGCCAGCAGCTTAGACAGCGGGGGCCCGTCGGGGCAGTTCTTC	CASSLDSGGPSGQFF
NA	TRBV19	TRBJ1-5	NA	TGTGCCAGTAGTTGGCAGGACAATCAGCCCCAGCATTTT	CASSWQDNQPQHF
NA	TRBV29-1	TRBJ1-2	NA	TGCAGCGTTGATTGGGGGCCGACCATCTATGGCTACACCTTC	CSVDWGPTIYGYTF
NA	TRBV5-4	TRBJ2-3	NA	TGTGCCAGCAGCTTGGCGGGGGGCACAGATACGCAGTATTTT	CASSLAGGTDTQYF
once	TRBV5-8	TRBJ1-5	NA	TGTGCCAGCAGCTTGGCAGGTTTGGGCAATCAGCCCCAGCATTTT	CASSLAGLGNQPQHF
NA	TRBV7-8	TRBJ1-1	NA	TGTGCCAGCAGCCCAGAGACACGGATGAACACTGAAGCTTTCTTT	CASSPETRMNTEAFF
NA	TRBV2	TRBJ2-1	TRBD2	TGTGCCAGCAGCCAAAGGACTAGCGGGGGGGTAAAGGTCTTC	CASSQRTSGGVKVF
once	TRBV6-5	TRBJ1-4	NA	TGTGCCAGCAGGACACAGGGCCGTAATGAAAAACTGTTTTTT	CASRTQGRNEKLFF
NA	TRBV7-2	TRBJ2-7	NA	TGTGCCAGCAGCTTAGCGGGGGGTTCCTACGAGCAGTACTTC	CASSLAGGSYEQYF
NA	TRBV19	TRBJ2-7	TRBD1	TGTGCCAGTAGTATTGCAGGGACAGAAACCTACGAGCAGTACTTC	CASSIAGTETYEQYF
NA	TRBV5-4	TRBJ1-6	TRBD1	TGTGCCAGCAGCTTGGAGCCGGGACAGGGAAATTCACCCCTCCACTTT	CASSLEPGQGNSPLHF
NA	TRBV2	TRBJ2-2	NA	TGTGCCAGCAGTGGTTTGTCCAGCGGCACCGGGGAGCTGTTTTTT	CASSGLSSGTGELFF
NA	TRBV28	TRBJ2-7	NA	TGTGCCAGCACAGGGATTCCCCGTCGGGAGCAGTACTTC	CASTGIPRREQYF
NA	TRBV18	TRBJ1-2	NA	TGTGCCAGCTCACCACGAGAGGGAGACTACACCTTC	CASSPREGDYTF
NA	TRBV6-6	TRBJ2-7	NA	TGTGCCAGCAGTGACGGCCAGGGCTACGAGCAGTACTTC	CASSDGQGYEQYF
once	TRBV19	TRBJ2-5	TRBD2	TGTGCCAGTTCCTTTGGGGGGACTACTAAAGAGACCCAGTACTTC	CASSFGGTTKETQYF